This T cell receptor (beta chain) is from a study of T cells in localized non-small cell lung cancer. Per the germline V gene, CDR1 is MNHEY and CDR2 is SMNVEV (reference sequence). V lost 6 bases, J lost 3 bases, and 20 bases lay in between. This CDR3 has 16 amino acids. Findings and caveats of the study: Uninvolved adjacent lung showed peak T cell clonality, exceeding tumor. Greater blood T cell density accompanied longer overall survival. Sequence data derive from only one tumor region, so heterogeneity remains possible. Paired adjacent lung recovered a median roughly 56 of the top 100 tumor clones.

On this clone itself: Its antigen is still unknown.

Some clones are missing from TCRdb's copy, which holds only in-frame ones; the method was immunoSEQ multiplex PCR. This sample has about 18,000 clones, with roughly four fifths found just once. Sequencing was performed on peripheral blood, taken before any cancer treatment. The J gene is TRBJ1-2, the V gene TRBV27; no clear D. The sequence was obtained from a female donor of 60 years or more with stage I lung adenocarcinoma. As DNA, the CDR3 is TGTGCCAGCAGGAACCTCGGGATCGACGTTGACTATGGCTACACCTTC. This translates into CASRNLGIDVDYGYTF.